The 14 T cell receptor beta chains below all came from one sample that was sequenced in a study of blood T cell repertoires in COVID-19. The assay was immunoSEQ multiplex PCR, and TCRdb's table has in-frame clones only and misses some. Here the sample spans more than 35,000 clones, roughly nine tenths being singletons. Sample: peripheral blood. These receptors were taken from a young woman in a cohort sampled during active COVID-19.

V and J are TRBV28 and TRBJ2-7; D may be TRBD1 (6 bases). The CDR3 spans 13 residues. The germline V gene has CDR1 MDHEN and CDR2 SYDVKM. Deletions cut 3 bases from V and 6 bases from J, with 12 bases between. Written as DNA, the CDR3 is TGTGCCAGCAGTTTCGACAGGCTAAGCGAGCAGTACTTC. As protein: CASSFDRLSEQYF.

The gene calls are TRBV30 and TRBJ2-7, with a possible D match to TRBD1 (6 bases). CDR1 is GTSNPN and CDR2 is SVGIG in the germline V gene (reference sequence). The CDR3 runs to 12 residues. V lost 0 bases to trimming and J lost 9 bases, with 12 bases between them. Here the CDR3 reads CAWSVSEQGQYF. CDR3 nucleotides: TGTGCCTGGAGTGTATCGGAACAGGGGCAGTACTTC.

This chain connects TRBV9 to TRBJ1-2, with D possibly being TRBD1 (6 bases). CDR3 size: 15 residues. Trimming cost V 3 bases and J 3 bases, with 15 bases left between them. Germline CDR1 reads SGDLS; CDR2 reads YYNGEE. CDR3 sequence (DNA): TGTGCCAGCAGCGCCACCACAGGGTTCGACTATGGCTACACCTTC. This gives the protein CASSATTGFDYGYTF.

The V and J genes are TRBV24-1 and TRBJ2-6, with a tentative D call TRBD1 (5 bases). V was clipped by 8 bases and J by 10 bases, with 14 bases between them. Germline V gene sequence: CDR1 KGHDR, CDR2 SFDVKD. The CDR3 contains 13 residues. In nucleotides, the CDR3 is TGTGCCACCACCCCTGGTGACAGAAACGTCCTGACTTTC. Residues: CATTPGDRNVLTF.

The rearrangement joins TRBV14 to TRBJ2-5, with D possibly matching TRBD2 (6 bases). Trimming removed 1 base at V and 9 bases at J, with 12 bases between. The CDR3 consists of 13 residues. CDR1 is SGHDN and CDR2 is FVKESK in the germline V gene. CDR3 sequence (DNA): TGTGCCAGCAGCCAAGTTTGGGACTCTTCCCAGTACTTC. Translation: CASSQVWDSSQYF.

This clone was counted a few times. The V gene is TRBV27, the J gene TRBJ2-7, with 8 bases aligning to TRBD1. With 3 bases clipped from V and 6 bases from J, the junction kept 10 bases outside the gene matches. The germline V gene has CDR1 MNHEY and CDR2 SMNVEV (reference sequence). CDR3 length: 15 amino acids. The CDR3 DNA is TGTGCCAGCAGTTTTCTCCAGGGGGCTCGCGGCGAGCAGTACTTC. It specifies CASSFLQGARGEQYF.

Turning to this clone: The germline gene is not matched at one end of the junction; a read error may be the cause. Other DNA sequences in the sample encode the same CDR3. The rearrangement joins TRBV19 to TRBJ1-1, with D perhaps TRBD1 (5 bases). The CDR3 contains 13 residues. In germline, CDR1 is LNHDA, CDR2 SQIVND (reference sequence). The CDR3 here is CASHRRGSTEAFF. The DNA for the CDR3 is TGCGCCAGTCACCGACGGGGGTCTACTGAAGCTTTCTTT.

This sequence joins TRBV15 and TRBJ1-2; 8 bases map to TRBD1. Unmatched junction bases numbered 10, after V lost 3 bases and J lost 7 bases. Germline V gives CDR1 LNHNV, CDR2 YYDKDF (reference sequence). This CDR3 is 15 amino acids long. CDR3 in DNA: TGTGCCACCAGCAGCTGGACAGGGATGGCGAGTGGCTACACCTTC. Translation gives CATSSWTGMASGYTF.

The CDR3, as DNA: TGTGCCAGCAGCCACGCGGGGGGGGCAGGAGGCTATGAGCAGTTCTTC. Translated: CASSHAGGAGGYEQFF. The rearrangement links TRBV11-2 to TRBJ2-1, with TRBD2 matching over 9 bases. The germline CDR1 and CDR2 sequences are SGHAT and FQNNGV. The CDR3 consists of 16 residues. Trimming cost V 5 bases and J 8 bases; bases outside gene matches: 13. The full variable domain, rest sourced from reference TRBV11-2 and TRBJ2-1, is EAGVAQSPRYKIIEKRQSVAFWCNPISGHATLYWYQQILGQGPKLLIQFQNNGVVDDSQLPKDRFSAERLKGVDSTLKIQPAKLEDSAVYLCASSHAGGAGGYEQFFGPGTRLTVL.

The CDR3 nucleotides read TGTGCCAGCAGTAACCGCGGGACAGGAGTGCTCGCGCAGTACTTC. This codes for CASSNRGTGVLAQYF. The chain links TRBV6-6 to TRBJ2-7; 8 nucleotides line up with TRBD1. The CDR3 totals 15 residues. From germline, CDR1 is MNHNY and CDR2 SVGAGI (reference sequence). V lost 5 bases, J lost 9 bases, and 15 bases stayed unmatched.

The chain couples TRBV10-3 to TRBJ2-7, with 7 nucleotides matching TRBD2. V was clipped by 5 bases and J by 1 base; unmatched bases: 5. Germline V lookup: CDR1 ENHRY, CDR2 SYGVKD. This CDR3 comprises 14 residues. CDR3 amino acids: CAISSSGGSYEQYF. CDR3 DNA: TGTGCCATCAGTTCTAGCGGAGGTTCCTACGAGCAGTACTTC.

This sequence joins TRBV3-1 (or the pseudogene TRBV3-2) and TRBJ1-4; 8 bases match TRBD1. CDR1 LGHDT and CDR2 YNNKEL come from the germline V gene (reference sequence). This CDR3 region has 16 residues. Losses at the gene ends were 0 bases for V and 10 bases for J; bases not matched to a gene: 10. The CDR3 DNA reads TGTGCCAGCAGCCAAGATGGGGCAGGACAGGGCGGAAAACTGTTTTTT. This encodes CASSQDGAGQGGKLFF.

The chain combines TRBV4-1 with TRBJ1-2; TRBD1 agrees at 7 bases. The CDR3 loop spans 16 amino acids. Germline CDR1 MGHRA, CDR2 YSYEKL. After removal of 0 bases from V and 1 base from J, the junction contained 5 bases not matched to a gene. CDR3 nucleotides: TGCGCCAGCAGCCAAGACGTAGGGGGCTTTAACTATGGCTACACCTTC. Amino acids: CASSQDVGGFNYGYTF.

The V call is TRBV11-2, the J call TRBJ2-1; D is perhaps TRBD2 (5 bases). V lost 10 bases to trimming and J lost 2 bases, with 18 bases between them. The length of the CDR3 is 15 residues. Germline CDR1 reads SGHAT; CDR2 reads FQNNGV. The CDR3 DNA sequence: TGTGCCACCGTCATAACTAGGCCGACCTACAATGAGCAGTTCTTC. The encoded protein is CATVITRPTYNEQFF.